These T cell receptor beta chains were read from a single sample in a study of blood T cells in healthy people across ages. MiXCR was run by TCRdb on the 5' RACE reads, yielding one entry per CDR3 protein. Counted here are roughly 800,000 distinct CDR3 sequences, 58% occurring once; the ten biggest clones make up approximately 23%. Sequencing used blood. These receptors came from a man younger than 40 in good health. Each CDR3 is given with its conserved first and last residue. D genes are given only for firm matches. Size is stated for part of the rows, as once, few or many counts, or as a class when the clone is expanded.

D gene: -
CDR3 length: 13
V gene: TRBV20-1
clone size: -
J gene: TRBJ2-7
CDR3 protein: CSAGQSLSYEQYF
CDR3 DNA: TGCAGTGCTGGACAGTCCCTCTCCTACGAGCAGTACTTC

D gene: -
CDR3 length: 15
V gene: TRBV2
clone size: -
J gene: TRBJ1-6
CDR3 protein: CASSDWSSYNSPLHF
CDR3 DNA: TGTGCCAGCAGTGACTGGAGCTCCTATAATTCACCCCTCCACTTT

D gene: -
CDR3 length: 13
V gene: TRBV20-1
clone size: few
J gene: TRBJ2-5
CDR3 protein: CSASGAGKETQYF
CDR3 DNA: TGCAGTGCTAGCGGGGCGGGGAAAGAGACCCAGTACTTC

D gene: TRBD1
CDR3 length: 13
V gene: TRBV20-1
clone size: -
J gene: TRBJ1-2
CDR3 protein: CSAGGQGADGYTF
CDR3 DNA: TGCAGTGCGGGGGGACAGGGGGCAGATGGCTACACCTTC

D gene: TRBD1
CDR3 length: 17
V gene: TRBV3-1
clone size: -
J gene: TRBJ2-7
CDR3 protein: CDSSLHPGQGDTNEQYF
CDR3 DNA: TGTGACAGTAGCCTCCACCCGGGACAGGGAGATACCAATGAGCAGTACTTC

D gene: TRBD2
CDR3 length: 14
V gene: TRBV20-1
clone size: -
J gene: TRBJ2-7
CDR3 protein: CSARGLAISYEQYF
CDR3 DNA: TGCAGTGCTAGGGGACTAGCGATCTCCTACGAGCAGTACTTC

D gene: TRBD1
CDR3 length: 18
V gene: TRBV6-5
clone size: -
J gene: TRBJ2-3
CDR3 protein: CASSYSIGTGGKTDTQYF
CDR3 DNA: TGTGCCAGCAGTTACTCCATCGGGACAGGGGGGAAGACAGATACGCAGTATTTT

D gene: -
CDR3 length: 13
V gene: TRBV6-6
clone size: few
J gene: TRBJ2-5
CDR3 protein: CASSYSRGETQYF
CDR3 DNA: TGTGCCAGCAGTTACTCCCGGGGTGAGACCCAGTACTTC

D gene: TRBD2
CDR3 length: 15
V gene: TRBV7-2
clone size: -
J gene: TRBJ2-1
CDR3 protein: CASSLWRGGFNERFF
CDR3 DNA: TGTGCCAGCAGCTTATGGCGGGGGGGATTCAATGAGCGGTTCTTC

D gene: -
CDR3 length: 15
V gene: TRBV4-3
clone size: -
J gene: TRBJ1-4
CDR3 protein: CASSQGGGRGEKLFF
CDR3 DNA: TGCGCCAGCAGCCAAGGAGGGGGGAGGGGTGAAAAACTGTTTTTT

D gene: TRBD2
CDR3 length: 20
V gene: TRBV24-1
clone size: few
J gene: TRBJ2-1
CDR3 protein: CATSDSHGLAGGSSYNEQFF
CDR3 DNA: TGTGCCACCAGTGATTCGCACGGACTAGCGGGAGGGAGCTCCTACAATGAGCAGTTCTTC

D gene: -
CDR3 length: 15
V gene: TRBV12-3/TRBV12-4
clone size: -
J gene: TRBJ1-6
CDR3 protein: CASSLAQGPFSPLHF
CDR3 DNA: TGTGCCAGCAGTTTAGCGCAGGGACCGTTTTCACCCCTCCACTTT

D gene: TRBD1
CDR3 length: 15
V gene: TRBV10-3
clone size: -
J gene: TRBJ1-1
CDR3 protein: CAISREGGLITEAFF
CDR3 DNA: TGTGCCATCAGTCGCGAAGGGGGCTTAATCACTGAAGCTTTCTTT

D gene: -
CDR3 length: 13
V gene: TRBV7-3
clone size: -
J gene: TRBJ1-1
CDR3 protein: CASSFTDDTEAFF
CDR3 DNA: TGTGCCAGCAGCTTTACGGACGACACTGAAGCTTTCTTT

D gene: TRBD2
CDR3 length: 16
V gene: TRBV10-3
clone size: -
J gene: TRBJ2-5
CDR3 protein: CAISDQRGGIWETQYF
CDR3 DNA: TGTGCCATCAGTGATCAGCGGGGGGGCATTTGGGAGACCCAGTACTTC

D gene: -
CDR3 length: 12
V gene: TRBV7-2
clone size: -
J gene: TRBJ2-7
CDR3 protein: CASRTGPYEQYF
CDR3 DNA: TGTGCCAGCAGGACGGGACCCTACGAGCAGTACTTC

D gene: -
CDR3 length: 16
V gene: TRBV7-2
clone size: -
J gene: TRBJ2-3
CDR3 protein: CATRARGQGGTDTQYF
CDR3 DNA: TGTGCCACGCGGGCGCGCGGGCAGGGAGGCACAGATACGCAGTATTTT

D gene: -
CDR3 length: 10
V gene: TRBV28
clone size: few
J gene: TRBJ2-3
CDR3 protein: CATTSDTQYF
CDR3 DNA: TGTGCCACTACGTCGGATACGCAGTATTTT

D gene: TRBD2
CDR3 length: 16
V gene: TRBV7-2
clone size: -
J gene: TRBJ2-1
CDR3 protein: CASSLSSGTHYNEQFF
CDR3 DNA: TGTGCCAGCAGCTTAAGTAGCGGGACTCACTACAATGAGCAGTTCTTC

D gene: TRBD2
CDR3 length: 17
V gene: TRBV10-3
clone size: few
J gene: TRBJ2-5
CDR3 protein: CAISQGASGARQETQYF
CDR3 DNA: TGTGCCATCAGCCAGGGTGCTAGCGGGGCCCGCCAAGAGACCCAGTACTTC

D gene: -
CDR3 length: 12
V gene: TRBV29-1
clone size: -
J gene: TRBJ2-1
CDR3 protein: CSVDRANNEQFF
CDR3 DNA: TGCAGCGTTGATCGGGCTAACAATGAGCAGTTCTTC

D gene: -
CDR3 length: 13
V gene: TRBV2
clone size: -
J gene: TRBJ2-1
CDR3 protein: CASSGLVFGEQFF
CDR3 DNA: TGTGCCAGCAGTGGACTAGTGTTTGGTGAGCAGTTCTTC

D gene: TRBD2
CDR3 length: 14
V gene: TRBV29-1
clone size: few
J gene: TRBJ2-5
CDR3 protein: CSVAPSGRKETQYF
CDR3 DNA: TGCAGCGTTGCCCCTAGCGGGAGAAAAGAGACCCAGTACTTC

D gene: -
CDR3 length: 15
V gene: TRBV6-2/TRBV6-3
clone size: -
J gene: TRBJ2-3
CDR3 protein: CASSYMRGSTDTQYF
CDR3 DNA: TGTGCCAGCAGTTATATGAGGGGCTCCACAGATACGCAGTATTTT

D gene: -
CDR3 length: 13
V gene: TRBV6-6
clone size: -
J gene: TRBJ2-7
CDR3 protein: CASSDSIPYEQYF
CDR3 DNA: TGTGCCAGCAGTGACTCGATCCCCTACGAGCAGTACTTC

D gene: -
CDR3 length: 14
V gene: TRBV5-1
clone size: -
J gene: TRBJ2-7
CDR3 protein: CASTTGRSSYEQYF
CDR3 DNA: TGCGCCAGCACAACAGGGCGATCATCCTACGAGCAGTACTTC

D gene: -
CDR3 length: 15
V gene: TRBV4-3
clone size: once
J gene: TRBJ1-2
CDR3 protein: CASSQARDSPYGYTF
CDR3 DNA: TGCGCCAGCAGCCAAGCCCGTGACAGCCCCTATGGCTACACCTTC

D gene: -
CDR3 length: 17
V gene: TRBV14
clone size: -
J gene: TRBJ2-1
CDR3 protein: CASSQERQPMRYNEQFF
CDR3 DNA: TGTGCCAGCAGCCAAGAGAGACAGCCGATGAGGTACAATGAGCAGTTCTTC

D gene: TRBD2
CDR3 length: 14
V gene: TRBV29-1
clone size: -
J gene: TRBJ2-1
CDR3 protein: CSVGGLAADNEQFF
CDR3 DNA: TGCAGCGTTGGTGGGCTAGCGGCCGACAATGAGCAGTTCTTC

D gene: TRBD2
CDR3 length: 14
V gene: TRBV29-1
clone size: few
J gene: TRBJ2-5
CDR3 protein: CSVEVTSGRAAQYF
CDR3 DNA: TGCAGCGTTGAGGTCACTAGCGGGAGGGCCGCCCAGTACTTC

D gene: TRBD1
CDR3 length: 14
V gene: TRBV20-1
clone size: -
J gene: TRBJ2-5
CDR3 protein: CSARPGQGVYEKYF
CDR3 DNA: TGCAGTGCTAGGCCGGGACAGGGGGTCTACGAGAAGTACTTC

D gene: TRBD2
CDR3 length: 14
V gene: TRBV20-1
clone size: few
J gene: TRBJ2-7
CDR3 protein: CSATGTSGSDEQYF
CDR3 DNA: TGCAGTGCAACGGGGACTAGCGGGAGCGACGAGCAGTACTTC

D gene: TRBD2
CDR3 length: 17
V gene: TRBV7-2
clone size: -
J gene: TRBJ2-2
CDR3 protein: CASSLALAGGPDGELFF
CDR3 DNA: TGTGCCAGCAGCTTAGCCCTGGCGGGGGGGCCGGACGGGGAGCTGTTTTTT

D gene: -
CDR3 length: 13
V gene: TRBV20-1
clone size: once
J gene: TRBJ1-5
CDR3 protein: CSAPGQRNQPQHF
CDR3 DNA: TGCAGTGCTCCCGGACAGCGCAATCAGCCCCAGCATTTT

D gene: -
CDR3 length: 14
V gene: TRBV6-2/TRBV6-3
clone size: -
J gene: TRBJ2-7
CDR3 protein: CASSYQSRSYEQYF
CDR3 DNA: TGTGCCAGCAGTTACCAGTCTCGTTCCTACGAGCAGTACTTC

D gene: -
CDR3 length: 10
V gene: TRBV20-1
clone size: -
J gene: TRBJ2-7
CDR3 protein: CGIGSYEQYF
CDR3 DNA: TGCGGTATCGGGAGCTACGAGCAGTACTTC

D gene: -
CDR3 length: 13
V gene: TRBV20-1
clone size: -
J gene: TRBJ2-1
CDR3 protein: CSARWGGRNEQFF
CDR3 DNA: TGCAGTGCCCGTTGGGGGGGCCGCAATGAGCAGTTCTTC

D gene: -
CDR3 length: 16
V gene: TRBV3-1
clone size: -
J gene: TRBJ1-6
CDR3 protein: CASSPRSWNRNSPLHF
CDR3 DNA: TGTGCCAGCAGCCCCCGAAGCTGGAACCGAAATTCACCCCTCCACTTT

D gene: -
CDR3 length: 14
V gene: TRBV9
clone size: -
J gene: TRBJ2-7
CDR3 protein: CASSVAGLSYEQYF
CDR3 DNA: TGTGCCAGCAGCGTAGCCGGACTTAGCTACGAGCAGTACTTC

D gene: TRBD2
CDR3 length: 19
V gene: TRBV4-3
clone size: -
J gene: TRBJ2-7
CDR3 protein: CASSQDWTGLAGGYYEQYF
CDR3 DNA: TGCGCCAGCAGCCAAGATTGGACGGGACTAGCGGGAGGTTACTACGAGCAGTACTTC

D gene: -
CDR3 length: 12
V gene: TRBV7-2
clone size: -
J gene: TRBJ1-2
CDR3 protein: CASSSQGLGYIF
CDR3 DNA: TGTGCCAGCAGCTCACAGGGTCTTGGCTACATCTTC

D gene: -
CDR3 length: 19
V gene: TRBV6-5
clone size: -
J gene: TRBJ1-2
CDR3 protein: CASSWIGQTNRAANYGYTF
CDR3 DNA: TGTGCCAGCAGTTGGATCGGGCAAACTAACCGGGCGGCTAACTATGGCTACACCTTC

D gene: -
CDR3 length: 17
V gene: TRBV12-3/TRBV12-4
clone size: few
J gene: TRBJ2-3
CDR3 protein: CASSLAQGELGPDTQYF
CDR3 DNA: TGTGCCAGCAGTTTAGCGCAAGGGGAGTTAGGCCCAGATACGCAGTATTTT

D gene: -
CDR3 length: 13
V gene: TRBV5-1
clone size: -
J gene: TRBJ1-5
CDR3 protein: CASSYSVNQPQHF
CDR3 DNA: TGCGCCAGCAGCTACAGCGTCAATCAGCCCCAGCATTTT

D gene: -
CDR3 length: 15
V gene: TRBV27
clone size: -
J gene: TRBJ1-1
CDR3 protein: CASSPRGAWNTEAFF
CDR3 DNA: TGTGCCAGCAGTCCCCGAGGGGCGTGGAACACTGAAGCTTTCTTT

D gene: -
CDR3 length: 12
V gene: TRBV5-6
clone size: few
J gene: TRBJ1-2
CDR3 protein: CASSQLTTDYTF
CDR3 DNA: TGTGCCAGCAGCCAGTTGACAACGGACTACACCTTC

D gene: -
CDR3 length: 15
V gene: TRBV3-1
clone size: -
J gene: TRBJ2-4
CDR3 protein: CASSQDSDFQVIQYF
CDR3 DNA: TGTGCCAGCAGCCAAGACTCAGACTTCCAGGTCATTCAGTACTTC

D gene: -
CDR3 length: 14
V gene: TRBV4-1
clone size: once
J gene: TRBJ2-1
CDR3 protein: CASSQPGAASEQFF
CDR3 DNA: TGCGCCAGCAGCCAACCAGGGGCCGCATCTGAGCAGTTCTTC

D gene: TRBD2
CDR3 length: 15
V gene: TRBV13
clone size: -
J gene: TRBJ2-7
CDR3 protein: CASSSRTSGSYEQYF
CDR3 DNA: TGTGCCAGCAGCTCACGGACTAGCGGGAGCTACGAGCAGTACTTC

D gene: TRBD1
CDR3 length: 14
V gene: TRBV5-1
clone size: -
J gene: TRBJ2-1
CDR3 protein: CASSFRDRRDEQFF
CDR3 DNA: TGCGCCAGCAGCTTCCGGGACAGGAGGGATGAGCAGTTCTTC

D gene: -
CDR3 length: 13
V gene: TRBV12-3/TRBV12-4
clone size: -
J gene: TRBJ2-1
CDR3 protein: CASSSHRGNEQFF
CDR3 DNA: TGTGCCAGCAGCTCCCATCGGGGGAATGAGCAGTTCTTC

D gene: -
CDR3 length: 12
V gene: TRBV6-5
clone size: -
J gene: TRBJ2-7
CDR3 protein: CASRLGPGEQYF
CDR3 DNA: TGTGCCAGCAGACTTGGACCGGGCGAGCAGTACTTC

D gene: TRBD1
CDR3 length: 15
V gene: TRBV13
clone size: -
J gene: TRBJ2-7
CDR3 protein: CASSTPTGGVHEQYF
CDR3 DNA: TGTGCCAGCAGCACCCCGACAGGGGGAGTCCACGAGCAGTACTTC